Presented here are 28 T cell receptor beta chains from one specimen sequenced in a study of identical twins. Each CDR3 protein gets one entry after TCRdb re-called the 5' RACE reads with MiXCR. Of just under 550,000 distinct CDR3 sequences detected, about 16% appear once; the ten largest clones hold about 0.47%. These same data were also listed under a study on yellow fever vaccine responses in identical twins.

The sequencing sample was made of CD4+ T cells sorted from blood. The receptor set was obtained from a young woman in good health.

The chain employs TRBV29-1 and TRBJ2-4, with 11 bases that match TRBD2. Looked up from germline, CDR1 is SQVTM and CDR2 is ANQGSEA. Trimming cost V 5 bases and J 3 bases; bases outside gene matches: 12. This CDR3 is 17 amino acids long. CDR3 nucleotide sequence: TGCAGCGTTACTCTATTAGCGGGGGGGAGTGGCAAAAACATTCAGTACTTC. It specifies CSVTLLAGGSGKNIQYF. The full variable domain, completed using reference TRBV29-1 and TRBJ2-4, is SAVISQKPSRDICQRGTSLTIQCQVDSQVTMMFWYRQQPGQSLTLIATANQGSEATYESGFVIDKFPISRPNLTFSTLTVSNMSPEDSSIYLCSVTLLAGGSGKNIQYFGAGTRLSVL.

This clonotype was seen only a few times. The CDR3 region has the DNA TGTGCCAGCAGCACCGCGGAAGTGAACACCGGGGAGCTGTTTTTT. Translated, it gives CASSTAEVNTGELFF. The gene calls are TRBV7-9 and TRBJ2-2, with no clear D. Per germline, CDR1 SEHNR and CDR2 FQNEAQ (reference sequence). Trimming removed 5 bases at V and 1 base at J, with 11 bases between. This CDR3 comprises 15 residues.

V and J are TRBV6-5 and TRBJ1-4; no clear D gene. Per the germline V gene, CDR1 is MNHEY and CDR2 is SVGAGI. The CDR3 length is 14 residues. V was shortened by 2 bases and J by 4 bases, with 8 bases between the two germline ends. Here the CDR3 DNA reads TGTGCCAGCAGTTACAGGAGATATAATGAAAAACTGTTTTTT. Protein: CASSYRRYNEKLFF.

The chain carries TRBV25-1 and TRBJ1-1; D not certain. CDR3 length: 16 amino acids. Trimming cost V 0 bases and J 5 bases, with 16 bases left between them. Germline CDR1 is MGHDK and CDR2 is SYGVNS. The CDR3 loop is CASSEYSGESRTEAFF. The CDR3 nucleotides are TGTGCCAGCAGTGAATATAGTGGGGAGAGTCGAACTGAAGCTTTCTTT.

The chain has TRBV7-3 and TRBJ1-6, with 9 bases identical to TRBD1. Germline V gene lookup returns CDR1 SGHTA and CDR2 FQGTGA. The CDR3 runs to 15 residues. After removal of 5 bases from V and 7 bases from J, the junction contained 6 bases not matched to a gene. The CDR3 nucleotides read TGTGCCAGCAGCGTGGGACAGGGTAAAAATTCACCCCTCCACTTT. As protein: CASSVGQGKNSPLHF.

The gene calls are TRBV11-2 and TRBJ2-1, with D perhaps matching TRBD2 (5 bases). Germline CDR1 and CDR2: SGHAT and FQNNGV. V dropped 3 bases and J dropped 4 bases, with 22 bases sitting between them. The length of the CDR3 is 18 residues. CDR3 amino acids: CASSFNTQSSGQYNEQFF. The DNA for the CDR3 is TGTGCCAGCAGCTTCAACACCCAAAGCAGCGGCCAATACAATGAGCAGTTCTTC.

V gene TRBV5-1 combines with J gene TRBJ2-7, with 7 nucleotides matching TRBD2. CDR1 is SGHRS, CDR2 YFSETQ, per germline. Germline trimming cut 3 bases from V and 4 bases from J; bases unmatched to any gene: 10. The CDR3 sequence is 15 residues long. The CDR3 nucleotides read TGCGCCAGCAGCTCCCTGGGAGGGTCCGTGTACGAGCAGTACTTC. It is translated as CASSSLGGSVYEQYF.

This clonotype was seen only a few times. The chain is built from TRBV12-3 or TRBV12-4 and TRBJ1-5; D gene ambiguous. This CDR3 contains 15 residues. With 5 bases removed from V and 2 bases from J, the gap between germline ends came to 13 bases. The CDR3 nucleotides are TGTGCCAGCAGTCCCCGGGGTCTTGGCAATCAGCCCCAGCATTTT. As protein: CASSPRGLGNQPQHF.

At least ten counts were recorded for this clonotype. The rearrangement joins TRBV15 to TRBJ2-3, with a possible D match to TRBD2 (6 bases). The CDR3 runs to 13 residues. V was cut by 8 bases and J by 5 bases, with 14 bases left in between. Germline assignment: CDR1 LNHNV and CDR2 YYDKDF (reference sequence). CDR3 nucleotide sequence: TGTGCCACCCGCGGGGAGAAGAGAGATACGCAGTATTTT. This encodes CATRGEKRDTQYF.

The chain uses TRBV2 and TRBJ2-7; TRBD2 matches 9 bases. V lost 5 bases and J lost 2; bases outside the gene matches: 10. Per germline, CDR1 SNHLY and CDR2 FYNNEI. The CDR3 runs 16 residues. The CDR3 sequence is CASSPLAGALAYEQYF. The CDR3 coding sequence is TGTGCCAGCAGTCCGTTAGCGGGAGCTCTTGCCTACGAGCAGTACTTC.

The chain couples TRBV20-1 to TRBJ2-5, with 8 bases lining up with TRBD2. V trimming: 5 bases; J trimming: 6 bases; junction bases outside the gene matches: 11. Germline assignment: CDR1 DFQATT and CDR2 SNEGSKA (reference sequence). This CDR3 has 14 amino acids. The DNA of the CDR3 is TGCAGTGCTCATCTAGCGGGCCGCGCAAAGACCCAGTACTTC. It encodes CSAHLAGRAKTQYF.

This clonotype was found a few times. The chain uses TRBV10-2 and TRBJ2-2; D gene unclear. Trimming pared 4 bases from V and 6 bases from J, leaving 12 bases between. In germline, CDR1 is WSHSY, CDR2 SAAADI. There are 14 residues in the CDR3. The CDR3 bases are TGCGCCAGCAGTGGGTGGGCCCAGGCCGGGGAGCTGTTTTTT. This sequence encodes CASSGWAQAGELFF.

This clonotype has a handful of counts. The chain combines TRBV20-1 with TRBJ2-5; the D gene is possibly TRBD1 (6 bases). Germline CDR1 is DFQATT and CDR2 is SNEGSKA (reference sequence). CDR3 length: 14 residues. V shed 4 bases and J shed 7 bases, with 19 bases lying between them. The CDR3 nucleotides read TGCAGTGCTATACGACAGGTCCAGGCTGGGACCCAGTACTTC. It codes for CSAIRQVQAGTQYF.

This clonotype has only a few counts. This rearrangement joins TRBV28 to TRBJ2-5; a weak D match, TRBD2 (6 bases). This CDR3 has 13 amino acids. V lost 9 bases, J lost 2 bases, and 13 bases lay in between. Germline V CDR1 and CDR2: MDHEN, SYDVKM. Written as DNA, the CDR3 is TGTGCCAGGGGGGGACTCCGACAAGAGACCCAGTACTTC. It codes for CARGGLRQETQYF.

The V gene is TRBV18, the J gene TRBJ2-7; D perhaps matches TRBD1 (5 bases). This CDR3 is built from 13 residues. V was trimmed by 4 bases and J by 12 bases, leaving 19 bases between them. Germline V lookup: CDR1 KGHSH, CDR2 LQKENI. CDR3 amino acids: CASSQNSDNRRYF. The CDR3 DNA is TGTGCCAGCTCACAAAACTCGGACAATCGGCGGTACTTC.

This clonotype has at least ten counts. The chain has TRBV11-2 and TRBJ1-1; TRBD1 is a possible D gene (5 bases). Trimming pared 5 bases from V and 2 bases from J, leaving 18 bases between. CDR1 SGHAT and CDR2 FQNNGV come from the germline V gene. The CDR3 has 16 amino acids. The CDR3 reads CASSPSGAGLNTEAFF. CDR3 DNA: TGTGCCAGCAGCCCATCCGGGGCAGGGTTAAACACTGAAGCTTTCTTT.

This clonotype was counted a few times. The chain uses TRBV2 and TRBJ2-5, with D tentatively TRBD2 (7 bases). CDR3 length equals 14 residues. CDR1 SNHLY and CDR2 FYNNEI come from the germline V gene. The V end lost 6 bases, the J end lost 5 bases, and 16 bases lay between the germline ends. The CDR3 region has the DNA TGTGCCAGCAGAGAGAGGGGGGGGTCGGAGACCCAGTACTTC. Residues: CASRERGGSETQYF.

This clonotype was recorded a few times. V is TRBV5-6 and J is TRBJ2-6; D unresolved. The CDR3 extends over 17 amino acids. Germline lookup yields CDR1 SGHDT and CDR2 YYEEEE. V was clipped by 5 bases and J by 2 bases, with 17 bases between them. CDR3 amino acids: CASSRKPHGTGANVLTF. CDR3 DNA sequence: TGTGCCAGCAGTCGCAAGCCCCACGGTACTGGGGCCAACGTCCTGACTTTC.

The chain recombines TRBV6-2 or TRBV6-3 with TRBJ2-1; TRBD2 matches at 7 bases. CDR3 length: 13 amino acids. Unmatched junction bases numbered 4, after V lost 1 base and J lost 10 bases. From germline, CDR1 is MNHEY and CDR2 SVGEGT. CDR3 amino acids: CASSYLQAGEQFF. As DNA, the CDR3 is TGTGCCAGCAGTTACTTGCAAGCGGGGGAGCAGTTCTTC.

The chain carries TRBV6-1 and TRBJ1-6; D not certain. Trimming took 5 bases from V and 9 from J, leaving 14 bases between them. Germline V gene data show CDR1 as MNHNS and CDR2 as SASEGT. There are 14 residues in the CDR3. CDR3 sequence (DNA): TGTGCCAGCAGTCCGGACGGGGTGGGTTCACCCCTCCACTTT. Amino acid sequence: CASSPDGVGSPLHF.

There are a few counts of this clonotype. This chain connects TRBV10-3 to TRBJ1-1; TRBD1 aligns across 8 bases. V lost 3 bases to trimming and J lost 2 bases; unmatched junction nucleotides: 8. The CDR3 sequence is 16 residues long. The germline V gene encodes CDR1 ENHRY and CDR2 SYGVKD. The CDR3: CAISDPGQGTNTEAFF. In DNA, the CDR3 is TGTGCCATCAGTGACCCTGGACAGGGTACTAACACTGAAGCTTTCTTT.

The V gene is TRBV5-1, the J gene TRBJ2-2; tentatively, D is TRBD1 (6 bases). The CDR3 sequence is 16 residues long. Germline V gene lookup returns CDR1 SGHRS and CDR2 YFSETQ. With 3 bases removed from V and 0 bases from J, the gap between germline ends came to 12 bases. CDR3 DNA: TGCGCCAGCAGCTACCACAGGGATGCGAACACCGGGGAGCTGTTTTTT. Encoded protein: CASSYHRDANTGELFF.

The rearrangement uses TRBV24-1 and TRBJ2-3; TRBD1 might be the D (5 bases). The CDR3 loop spans 16 amino acids. Germline values: CDR1 KGHDR, CDR2 SFDVKD. Trimming removed 1 base at V and 3 bases at J, with 13 bases between. Written as DNA, the CDR3 is TGTGCCACCAGTGATTTTGGGGCAGTGGGGACAGATACGCAGTATTTT. It translates to CATSDFGAVGTDTQYF.

This clonotype was detected only a few times. The rearrangement joins TRBV27 to TRBJ2-2, with D possibly matching TRBD1 (6 bases). The V gene's germline CDR1 is MNHEY and CDR2 SMNVEV (reference sequence). V was pared by 5 bases and J by 3 bases, with 13 bases between. The CDR3 length is 15 residues. The CDR3 spells CASSRQAGHTGELFF. CDR3 DNA sequence: TGTGCCAGCAGTAGACAGGCAGGGCACACCGGGGAGCTGTTTTTT.

The genes are TRBV13 and TRBJ2-3; 11 bases are a match to TRBD2. With 5 bases clipped from V and 6 bases from J, the junction kept 16 bases outside the gene matches. This CDR3 contains 18 residues. Germline CDR1 is PRHDT and CDR2 is FYEKMQ (reference sequence). This CDR3 reads CASSRPLLAGVHPDTQYF. The CDR3 DNA follows: TGTGCCAGCAGCCGCCCCCTACTAGCGGGGGTGCATCCGGATACGCAGTATTTT.

V gene TRBV7-9 combines with J gene TRBJ2-7; TRBD2 is a possible D gene (5 bases). Germline lookup yields CDR1 SEHNR and CDR2 FQNEAQ (reference sequence). The V end lost 0 bases, the J end lost 7 bases, and 13 bases lay between the germline ends. The CDR3 is made up of 14 amino acids. For the CDR3, the DNA is TGTGCCAGCAGCTTAGCCGAGAGCTGGAGGGAGCAGTACGTC. Translation: CASSLAESWREQYV.

In its sample, this clonotype was seen a few times. This chain links TRBV20-1 with TRBJ2-3, with D maybe TRBD2 (5 bases). Per germline, CDR1 DFQATT and CDR2 SNEGSKA (reference sequence). This CDR3 region has 15 residues. Trimming removed 0 bases at V and 2 bases at J, with 12 bases between. This CDR3 reads CSARDRGRNTDTQYF. The CDR3 coding sequence is TGCAGTGCTAGAGATCGGGGTAGAAACACAGATACGCAGTATTTT.

This clonotype was seen more than once but under ten times. The chain has TRBV27 and TRBJ2-1, with 12 bases fitting TRBD2. The CDR3 is 16 amino acids. The J segment lost 3 bases and the V segment lost 5 bases, leaving 5 bases of the junction unmatched. Germline CDR1 is MNHEY and CDR2 is SMNVEV (reference sequence). This CDR3 reads CASSDQTSGSYNEQFF. The CDR3 DNA reads TGTGCCAGCAGTGATCAGACTAGCGGGAGCTACAATGAGCAGTTCTTC.